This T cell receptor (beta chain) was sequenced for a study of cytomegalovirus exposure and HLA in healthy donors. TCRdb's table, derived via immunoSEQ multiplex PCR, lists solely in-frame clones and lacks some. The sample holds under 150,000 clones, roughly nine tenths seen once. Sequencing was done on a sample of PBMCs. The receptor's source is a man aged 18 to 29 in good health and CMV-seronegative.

CDR3 DNA: TGTGCCTGGAGTCCGGGACAGAACAATCAGCCCCAGCATTTT. Translating gives CAWSPGQNNQPQHF. The chain couples TRBV30 to TRBJ1-5, with 7 bases identical to TRBD1. The CDR3 covers 14 residues. J gave up 3 bases and V 2 bases, and 4 bases lay outside the gene matches. Germline assignment: CDR1 GTSNPN and CDR2 SVGIG (reference sequence).